This TCR beta chain derives from a study of T cells after yellow fever vaccination. The CDR3 is made up of 13 amino acids. V gave up 2 bases and J gave up 4 bases, with 5 bases separating them. The germline V gene has CDR1 MNHEY and CDR2 SVGEGT. Study results and limitations: CD4 and CD8 compartments shared a small share of clonotypes.

One entry per CDR3 protein results from TCRdb running MiXCR on the 5' RACE reads. Here the sample spans about 85,000 distinct CDR3 sequences, less than 15% being singletons. The chain carries TRBV6-2 or TRBV6-3 and TRBJ2-2; D gene uncertain. This clonotype originated in a young man who received the YFV17D yellow fever vaccine. Sequenced here: CD8+ T cells not binding an NS4B(214-222) dextramer, sorted from PBMCs, sampled about 20 days after the first yellow fever vaccination. CDR3 residues: CASSYGFTGELFF. In nucleotides, the CDR3 is TGTGCCAGCAGTTACGGGTTCACCGGGGAGCTGTTTTTT.